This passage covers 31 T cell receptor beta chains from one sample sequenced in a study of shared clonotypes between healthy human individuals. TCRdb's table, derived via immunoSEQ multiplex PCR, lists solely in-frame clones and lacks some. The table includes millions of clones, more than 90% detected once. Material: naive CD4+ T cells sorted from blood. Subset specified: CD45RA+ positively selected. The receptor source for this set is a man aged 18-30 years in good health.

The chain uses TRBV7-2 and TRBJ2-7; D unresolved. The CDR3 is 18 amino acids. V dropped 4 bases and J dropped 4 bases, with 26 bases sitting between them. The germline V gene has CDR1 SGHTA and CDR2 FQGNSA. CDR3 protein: CASSSPAWGAPNEYEQYF. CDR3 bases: TGTGCCAGCAGCTCGCCAGCGTGGGGTGCCCCCAACGAATACGAGCAGTACTTC.

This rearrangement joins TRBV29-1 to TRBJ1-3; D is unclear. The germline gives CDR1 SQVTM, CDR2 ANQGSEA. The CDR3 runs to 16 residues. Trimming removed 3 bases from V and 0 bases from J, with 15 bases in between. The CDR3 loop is CSVDRPTDASGNTIYF. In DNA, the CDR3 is TGCAGCGTTGACAGGCCGACCGACGCCTCTGGAAACACCATATATTTT.

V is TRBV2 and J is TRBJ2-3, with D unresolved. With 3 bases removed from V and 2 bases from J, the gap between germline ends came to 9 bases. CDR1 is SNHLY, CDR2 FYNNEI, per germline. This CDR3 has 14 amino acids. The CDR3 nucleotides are TGTGCCAGCAGTGACCCCCTACACACAGATACGCAGTATTTT. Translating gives CASSDPLHTDTQYF.

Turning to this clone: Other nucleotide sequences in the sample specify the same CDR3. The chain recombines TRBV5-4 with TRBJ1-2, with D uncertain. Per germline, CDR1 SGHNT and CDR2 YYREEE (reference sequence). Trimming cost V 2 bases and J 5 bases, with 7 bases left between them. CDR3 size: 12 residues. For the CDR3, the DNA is TGTGCCAGCAGCTTATATGAATATGGCTACACCTTC. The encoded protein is CASSLYEYGYTF. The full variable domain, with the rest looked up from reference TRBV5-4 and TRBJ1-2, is ETGVTQSPTHLIKTRGQQVTLRCSSQSGHNTVSWYQQALGQGPQFIFQYYREEENGRGNFPPRFSGLQFPNYSSELNVNALELDDSALYLCASSLYEYGYTFGSGTRLTVV.

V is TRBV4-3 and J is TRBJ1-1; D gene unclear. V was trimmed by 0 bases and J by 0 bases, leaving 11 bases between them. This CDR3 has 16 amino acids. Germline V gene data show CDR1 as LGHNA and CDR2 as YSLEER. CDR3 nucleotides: TGCGCCAGCAGCCAAGATCCCGAATTCATGAACACTGAAGCTTTCTTT. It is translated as CASSQDPEFMNTEAFF.

DNA for the CDR3: TGTGCCACACGGGGAGCGGCGGGAGATACGCAGTATTTT. Its protein is CATRGAAGDTQYF. The J gene is TRBJ2-3, the V gene TRBV10-3; maybe TRBD2 (5 bases). Germline CDR1 and CDR2: ENHRY and SYGVKD. V lost 10 bases, J lost 5 bases, and 16 bases lay in between. The CDR3 spans 13 residues.

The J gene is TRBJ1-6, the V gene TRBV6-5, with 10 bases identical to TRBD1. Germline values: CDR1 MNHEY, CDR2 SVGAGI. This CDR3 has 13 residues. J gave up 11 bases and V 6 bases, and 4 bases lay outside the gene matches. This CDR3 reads CASRSGQGTPLHF. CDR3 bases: TGTGCCAGCAGATCGGGACAGGGGACACCCCTCCACTTT.

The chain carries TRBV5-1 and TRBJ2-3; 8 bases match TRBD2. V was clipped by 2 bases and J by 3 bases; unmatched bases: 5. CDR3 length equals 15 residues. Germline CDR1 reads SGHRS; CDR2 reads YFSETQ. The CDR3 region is CASSFTGGLTDTQYF. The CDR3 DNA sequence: TGCGCCAGCAGCTTTACGGGGGGGCTGACAGATACGCAGTATTTT.

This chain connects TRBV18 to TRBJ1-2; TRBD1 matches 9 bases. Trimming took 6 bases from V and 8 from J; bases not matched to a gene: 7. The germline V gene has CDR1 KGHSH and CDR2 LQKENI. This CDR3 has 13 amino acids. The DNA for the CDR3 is TGTGCCAGCTCTCAACGGGACAGGGACGGCTACACCTTC. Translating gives CASSQRDRDGYTF.

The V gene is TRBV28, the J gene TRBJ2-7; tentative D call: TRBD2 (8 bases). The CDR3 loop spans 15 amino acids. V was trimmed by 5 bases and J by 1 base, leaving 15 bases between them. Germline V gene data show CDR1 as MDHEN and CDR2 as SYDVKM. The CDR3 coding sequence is TGTGCCAGCAGTCCCGGGAGGGGGCGATCCTACGAGCAGTACTTC. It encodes CASSPGRGRSYEQYF.

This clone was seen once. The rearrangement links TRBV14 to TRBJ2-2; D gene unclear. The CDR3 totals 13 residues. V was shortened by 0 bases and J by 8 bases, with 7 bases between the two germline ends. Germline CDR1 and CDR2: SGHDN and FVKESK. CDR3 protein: CASSQDLTGELFF. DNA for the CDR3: TGTGCCAGCAGCCAAGACTTGACAGGGGAGCTGTTTTTT.

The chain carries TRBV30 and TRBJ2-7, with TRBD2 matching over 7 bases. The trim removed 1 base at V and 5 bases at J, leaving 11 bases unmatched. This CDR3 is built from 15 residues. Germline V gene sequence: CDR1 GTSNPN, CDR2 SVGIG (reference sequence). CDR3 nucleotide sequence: TGTGCCTGGAGTGGGGGCGGGAGTAAGATCCACGAGCAGTACTTC. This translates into CAWSGGGSKIHEQYF.

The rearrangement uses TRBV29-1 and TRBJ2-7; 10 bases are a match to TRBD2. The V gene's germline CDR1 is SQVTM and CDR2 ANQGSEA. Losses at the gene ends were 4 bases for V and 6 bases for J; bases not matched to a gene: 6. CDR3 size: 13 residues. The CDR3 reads CSVVLAGAGEQYF. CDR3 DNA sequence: TGCAGCGTTGTTCTAGCGGGAGCGGGCGAGCAGTACTTC.

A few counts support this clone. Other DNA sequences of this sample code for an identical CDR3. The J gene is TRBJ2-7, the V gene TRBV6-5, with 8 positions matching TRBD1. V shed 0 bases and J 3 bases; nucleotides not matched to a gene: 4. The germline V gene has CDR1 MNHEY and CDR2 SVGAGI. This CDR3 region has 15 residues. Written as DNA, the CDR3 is TGTGCCAGCAGTTACTCAGGACAGGGTTACTACGAGCAGTACTTC. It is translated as CASSYSGQGYYEQYF.

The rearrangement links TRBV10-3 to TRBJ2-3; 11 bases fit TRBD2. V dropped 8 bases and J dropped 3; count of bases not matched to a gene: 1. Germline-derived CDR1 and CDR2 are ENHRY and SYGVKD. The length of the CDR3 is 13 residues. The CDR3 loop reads CAIVAGGTDTQYF. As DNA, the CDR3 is TGTGCCATCGTAGCGGGGGGGACAGATACGCAGTATTTT.

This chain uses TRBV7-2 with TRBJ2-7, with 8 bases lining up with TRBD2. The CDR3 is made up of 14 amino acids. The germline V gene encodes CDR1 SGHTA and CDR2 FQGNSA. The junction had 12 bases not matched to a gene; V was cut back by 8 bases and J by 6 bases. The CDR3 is CASRAGGRVGEQYF. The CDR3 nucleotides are TGTGCCAGCCGGGCGGGAGGCCGGGTAGGCGAGCAGTACTTC.

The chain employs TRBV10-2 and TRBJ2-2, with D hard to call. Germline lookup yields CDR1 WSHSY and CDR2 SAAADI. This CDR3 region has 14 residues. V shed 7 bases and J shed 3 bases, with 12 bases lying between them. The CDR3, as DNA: TGCGCCAGCATCCCTCCCTTTGACACCGGGGAGCTGTTTTTT. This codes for CASIPPFDTGELFF.

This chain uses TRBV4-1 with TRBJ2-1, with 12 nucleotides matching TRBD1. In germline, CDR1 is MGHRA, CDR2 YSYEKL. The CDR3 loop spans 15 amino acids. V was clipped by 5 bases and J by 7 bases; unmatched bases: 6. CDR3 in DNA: TGCGCCAGCAGCTCCGGGACAGGGGGCAGGAATGAGCAGTTCTTC. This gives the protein CASSSGTGGRNEQFF.

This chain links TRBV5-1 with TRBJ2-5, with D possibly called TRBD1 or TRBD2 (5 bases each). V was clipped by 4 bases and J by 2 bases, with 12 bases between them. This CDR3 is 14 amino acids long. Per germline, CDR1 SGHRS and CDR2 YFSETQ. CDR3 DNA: TGCGCCAGCAGCCCAGGGAGCGAGCAAGAGACCCAGTACTTC. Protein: CASSPGSEQETQYF.

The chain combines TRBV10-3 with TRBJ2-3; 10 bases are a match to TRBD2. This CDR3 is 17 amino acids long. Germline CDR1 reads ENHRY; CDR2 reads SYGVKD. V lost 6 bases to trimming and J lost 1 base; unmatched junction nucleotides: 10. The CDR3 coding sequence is TGTGCCATCAGATCTAGCGGGGGTGGGGTGGGCACAGATACGCAGTATTTT. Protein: CAIRSSGGGVGTDTQYF.

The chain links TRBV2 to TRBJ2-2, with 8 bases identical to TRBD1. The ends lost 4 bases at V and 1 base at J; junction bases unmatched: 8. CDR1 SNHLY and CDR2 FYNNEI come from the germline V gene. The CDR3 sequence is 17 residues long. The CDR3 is CASSGTGPSWNTGELFF. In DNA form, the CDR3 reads TGTGCCAGCAGTGGGACAGGGCCATCTTGGAACACCGGGGAGCTGTTTTTT.

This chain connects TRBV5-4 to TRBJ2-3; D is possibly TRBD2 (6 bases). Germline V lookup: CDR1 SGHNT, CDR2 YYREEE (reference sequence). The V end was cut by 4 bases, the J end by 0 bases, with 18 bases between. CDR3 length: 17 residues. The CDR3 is CASSPAGGGASTDTQYF. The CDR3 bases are TGTGCCAGCAGCCCAGCGGGTGGGGGTGCTAGCACAGATACGCAGTATTTT.

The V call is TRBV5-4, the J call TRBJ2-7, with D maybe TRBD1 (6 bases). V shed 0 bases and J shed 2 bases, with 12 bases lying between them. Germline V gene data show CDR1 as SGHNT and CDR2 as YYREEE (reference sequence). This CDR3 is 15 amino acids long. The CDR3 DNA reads TGTGCCAGCAGCTTGGGGCAGGGGAAAACCTACGAGCAGTACTTC. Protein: CASSLGQGKTYEQYF.

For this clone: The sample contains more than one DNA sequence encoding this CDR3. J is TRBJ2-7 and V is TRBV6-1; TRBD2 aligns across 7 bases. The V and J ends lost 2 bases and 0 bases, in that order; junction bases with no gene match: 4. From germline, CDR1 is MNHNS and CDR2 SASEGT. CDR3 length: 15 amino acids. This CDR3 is CASSERGDSSYEQYF. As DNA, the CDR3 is TGTGCCAGCAGTGAACGGGGGGATAGCTCCTACGAGCAGTACTTC.

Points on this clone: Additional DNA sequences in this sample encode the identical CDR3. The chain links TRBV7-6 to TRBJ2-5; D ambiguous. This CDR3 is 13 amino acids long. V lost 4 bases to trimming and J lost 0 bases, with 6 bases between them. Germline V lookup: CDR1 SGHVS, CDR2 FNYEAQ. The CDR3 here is CASSSGHQETQYF. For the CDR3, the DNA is TGTGCCAGCAGCTCTGGACACCAAGAGACCCAGTACTTC.

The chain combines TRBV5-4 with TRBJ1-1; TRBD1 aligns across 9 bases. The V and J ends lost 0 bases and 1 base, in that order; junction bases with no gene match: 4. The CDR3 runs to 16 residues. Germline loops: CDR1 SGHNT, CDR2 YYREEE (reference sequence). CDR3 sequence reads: CASSLDRGHRNTEAFF. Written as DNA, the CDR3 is TGTGCCAGCAGCTTGGACAGGGGGCATCGGAACACTGAAGCTTTCTTT.

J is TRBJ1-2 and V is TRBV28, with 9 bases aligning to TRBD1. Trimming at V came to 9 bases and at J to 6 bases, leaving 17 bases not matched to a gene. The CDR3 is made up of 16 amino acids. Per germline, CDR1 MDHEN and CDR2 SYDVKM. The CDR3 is CARPMRTGTGRNGYTF. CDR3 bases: TGTGCCAGACCTATGAGAACAGGGACAGGGAGGAATGGCTACACCTTC.

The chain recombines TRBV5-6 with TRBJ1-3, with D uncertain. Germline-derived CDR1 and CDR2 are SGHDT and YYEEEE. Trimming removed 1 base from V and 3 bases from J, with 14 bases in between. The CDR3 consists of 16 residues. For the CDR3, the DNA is TGTGCCAGCAGCTTGTTAGGCGTAACGGGTGGAAACACCATATATTTT. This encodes CASSLLGVTGGNTIYF.

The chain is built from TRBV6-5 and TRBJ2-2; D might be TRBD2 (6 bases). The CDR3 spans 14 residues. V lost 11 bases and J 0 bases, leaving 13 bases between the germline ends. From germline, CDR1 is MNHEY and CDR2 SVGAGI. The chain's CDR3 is CAARRAPNTGELFF. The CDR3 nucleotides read TGTGCCGCTCGGAGGGCCCCGAACACCGGGGAGCTGTTTTTT.

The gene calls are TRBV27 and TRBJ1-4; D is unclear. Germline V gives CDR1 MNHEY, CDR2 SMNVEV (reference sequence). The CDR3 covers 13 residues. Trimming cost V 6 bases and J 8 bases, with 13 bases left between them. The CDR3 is CASRPGGGEKLFF. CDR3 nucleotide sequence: TGTGCCAGCAGGCCGGGAGGTGGAGAAAAACTGTTTTTT.

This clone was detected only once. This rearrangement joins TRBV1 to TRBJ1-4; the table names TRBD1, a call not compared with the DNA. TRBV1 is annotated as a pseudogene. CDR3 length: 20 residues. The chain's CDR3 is CTSSQHRTDDTLATNEKLFF. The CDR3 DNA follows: TGCACCAGCAGCCAGCACAGGACGGACGACACCTTAGCAACTAATGAAAAACTGTTTTTT.